Reported below is one TCR beta chain. Seattle's enrolled individuals joined amid active infection and were then monitored longitudinally. Measured with immunoSEQ multiplex PCR; TCRdb has only the in-frame clones, and not every one. The sample consists of 190,000 or so clones, around four fifths of them appearing once. This sample is part of a study of blood T cell repertoires in COVID-19. As for the study in general: From the United States, Italy and Spain came samples of acute and convalescent COVID-19. Sources were T cells, B-cell-depleted T cells, or PBMCs; the material itself was cDNA or gDNA.

V shed 8 bases and J 8 bases; nucleotides not matched to a gene: 7. Germline V lookup: CDR1 LNHDA, CDR2 SQIVND (reference sequence). This CDR3 spans 13 amino acids. This receptor was identified in a man aged 55 to 70 with COVID-19, enrolled during active disease. Sample: peripheral blood. V and J are TRBV19 and TRBJ1-2; 11 bases align to TRBD1. CDR3 amino acids: CASSGTGGWGYTF. CDR3 DNA: TGTGCCAGTTCCGGGACAGGGGGATGGGGCTACACCTTC.